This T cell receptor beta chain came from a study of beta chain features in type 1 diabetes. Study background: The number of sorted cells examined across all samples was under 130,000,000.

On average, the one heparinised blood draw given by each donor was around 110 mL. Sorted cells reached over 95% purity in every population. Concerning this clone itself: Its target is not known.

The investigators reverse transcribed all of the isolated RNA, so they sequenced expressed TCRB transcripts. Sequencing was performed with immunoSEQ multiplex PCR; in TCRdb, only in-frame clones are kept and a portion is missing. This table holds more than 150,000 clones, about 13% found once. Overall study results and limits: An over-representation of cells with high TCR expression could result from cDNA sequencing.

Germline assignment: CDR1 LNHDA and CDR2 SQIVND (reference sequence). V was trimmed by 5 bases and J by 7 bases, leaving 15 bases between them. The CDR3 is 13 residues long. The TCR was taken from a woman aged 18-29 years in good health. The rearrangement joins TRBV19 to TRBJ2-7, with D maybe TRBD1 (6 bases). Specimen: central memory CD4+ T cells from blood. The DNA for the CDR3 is TGTGCCAGTAGTCTCCACCCCAGGGGTGAGCAGTACTTC. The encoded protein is CASSLHPRGEQYF.